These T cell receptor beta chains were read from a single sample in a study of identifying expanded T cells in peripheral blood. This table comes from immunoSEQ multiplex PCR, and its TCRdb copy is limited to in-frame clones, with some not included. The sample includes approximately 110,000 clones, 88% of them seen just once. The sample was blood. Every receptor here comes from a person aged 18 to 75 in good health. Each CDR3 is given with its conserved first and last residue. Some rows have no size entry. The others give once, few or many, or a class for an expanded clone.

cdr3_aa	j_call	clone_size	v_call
CASSDLTRMNTEAFF	TRBJ1-1	-	TRBV2
CASSPAVDQPQHF	TRBJ1-5	-	TRBV18
CASTRGNSNYGYTF	TRBJ1-2	few	TRBV21-1
CASSQSLTGNTIYF	TRBJ1-3	-	TRBV23-1
CASSLGAGEAGLYF	TRBJ2-7	-	TRBV5-1
CASSSGVRGSGGGELFF	TRBJ2-2	-	TRBV7-3
CASNSGGGSGELFF	TRBJ2-2	-	TRBV27
CASSDGGFTYEQYF	TRBJ2-7	-	TRBV2
CASNTGAIYNEQFF	TRBJ2-1	-	TRBV14
CASSLPGTEQYF	TRBJ2-7	-	TRBV28
CASSGGLSGNTIYF	TRBJ1-3	-	TRBV2
CASSFRTGRSGANVLTF	TRBJ2-6	once	TRBV5-1
CASSASEGSNEKLFF	TRBJ1-4	-	TRBV6-6
CASSPGTKETQYF	TRBJ2-5	-	TRBV5-1
CASSLGVEYYNEQFF	TRBJ2-1	-	TRBV7-9
CASSPDRASYNEQFF	TRBJ2-1	-	TRBV5-4
CASSLAGGSYEQYF	TRBJ2-7	-	TRBV7-9
CASSQFAGLGNEQFF	TRBJ2-1	few	TRBV4-1
CASSPPGTGRTDTQYF	TRBJ2-3	-	TRBV18
CASSYISGGEVEQYF	TRBJ2-7	once	TRBV6-5
CASRRGLADGSTDTQYF	TRBJ2-3	-	TRBV7-3
CASSSGTYEQYF	TRBJ2-7	-	TRBV5-6
CASSMGQGSGELFF	TRBJ2-2	-	TRBV19
CSVERLEGTDTQYF	TRBJ2-3	once	TRBV29-1
CAISTRSGRGQPYGYTF	TRBJ1-2	-	TRBV10-3
CASSSSTSVNYGYTF	TRBJ1-2	-	TRBV5-4
CASSSVIQGSGNTIYF	TRBJ1-3	-	TRBV5-6
CASSLPGPGPGYTF	TRBJ1-2	-	TRBV5-1
CASSPRDSRGPGNTIYF	TRBJ1-3	-	TRBV11-3
CASSSWAVGGTGELFF	TRBJ2-2	-	TRBV27
CATSTTLAIDEQFF	TRBJ2-1	-	TRBV15
CASSYSSGEDYGYTF	TRBJ1-2	-	TRBV6-5
CASTAWAGDAGELFF	TRBJ2-2	-	TRBV6-5
CASSIDLAGAVDEQFF	TRBJ2-1	-	TRBV19
CASRPHDSLEAFF	TRBJ1-1	-	TRBV28
CASSYRQASYEQYF	TRBJ2-7	-	TRBV6-5
CASSAYTGNPWGYTF	TRBJ1-2	-	TRBV7-3
CASSRPWTSGSYEQYF	TRBJ2-7	-	TRBV7-2
CAISRPGQTGNTEAFF	TRBJ1-1	-	TRBV10-3
CASSVLFTAQGGELFF	TRBJ2-2	once	TRBV9
CASSQGAGAPFIISEQFF	TRBJ2-1	-	TRBV4-1
CASSLNRVINNEQFF	TRBJ2-1	-	TRBV7-3
CASSWVAYGANVLTF	TRBJ2-6	-	TRBV7-9
CASSFPPITDTQYF	TRBJ2-3	-	TRBV7-9
CAISERDYTGELFF	TRBJ2-2	-	TRBV10-3
CASPPSGVGGNEQFF	TRBJ2-1	-	TRBV7-9
CASSPRAGGDEKLFF	TRBJ1-4	-	TRBV7-9
CASSLGLSPANYGYTF	TRBJ1-2	-	TRBV5-4
CASSVGGMGSYTEAFF	TRBJ1-1	-	TRBV6-4
CASSPGQGGPGEQYF	TRBJ2-7	-	TRBV7-3
CASSRDSHSNQPQHF	TRBJ1-5	-	TRBV6-5